The entry that follows covers one TCR beta chain sequence. The antigen is not known. These data originate in a study of T cell responses to AZD1222 COVID-19 vaccine. Notes on the study in general: Researchers took repertoire samples only after the peak T cell response had come. Only a handful of AZD1222 recipients were seropositive at baseline. With two AZD1222 doses given, Spike-specific TCR breadth and depth both rose. Spike as a whole was targeted by vaccine-associated CD4 TCRs, dominant at 160-218 and 743-854.

The V segment lost 8 bases and the J segment 0 bases; nucleotides outside the gene matches: 4. CDR3 size: 14 residues. Germline lookup yields CDR1 SEHNR and CDR2 FQNEAQ (reference sequence). This table comes from immunoSEQ multiplex PCR, and its TCRdb copy is limited to in-frame clones, with some not included. This sample carries about 100,000 clones, roughly 87% of them seen once, and the ten largest clones take 2.5% to 3%. Sequenced material: peripheral blood, taken on day 0 of AZD1222 vaccination. This TCR was sampled from an adult in good health. The V call is TRBV7-9, the J call TRBJ1-1; 9 bases are shared with TRBD1. Here the CDR3 DNA reads TGTGCCAGCGGGACAGGGAACGTGAACACTGAAGCTTTCTTT. It codes for CASGTGNVNTEAFF.